This TCR beta chain was profiled in a study of blood T cell repertoires in COVID-19. Measured with immunoSEQ multiplex PCR; TCRdb has only the in-frame clones, and not every one. The sample consists of more than 85,000 clones, approximately 71% of them appearing once. The CDR3 totals 15 residues. V trimming: 5 bases; J trimming: 0 bases; junction bases outside the gene matches: 3. Germline CDR1 SGHAT, CDR2 FQNNGV. The V gene is TRBV11-2, the J gene TRBJ1-1; 10 positions match TRBD1. The sample comprised peripheral blood. This TCR came from a woman in her 50s with acute or convalescent COVID-19. The CDR3 protein is CASSTDRGLNTEAFF. CDR3 nucleotide sequence: TGTGCCAGCAGCACGGACAGGGGGTTGAACACTGAAGCTTTCTTT. The variable domain in full, completed from reference TRBV11-2 and TRBJ1-1, reads EAGVAQSPRYKIIEKRQSVAFWCNPISGHATLYWYQQILGQGPKLLIQFQNNGVVDDSQLPKDRFSAERLKGVDSTLKIQPAKLEDSAVYLCASSTDRGLNTEAFFGQGTRLTVV.